The clone carrying this T cell receptor (beta chain) was seen a single time. While infection was still active, Seattle patients were enrolled and then followed longitudinally. The sample belongs to a study of blood T cell repertoires in COVID-19. The overall study: Donors in the United States, Italy and Spain gave samples during acute or convalescent COVID-19. T cells, B-cell-depleted T cells, or PBMCs supplied cDNA or gDNA.

The authors' processing: Amplification of reference gene primers was used by the study to estimate nucleated cell counts. The method was immunoSEQ multiplex PCR; TCRdb's version includes in-frame clones alone and lacks a portion of them. That table gives V, J and clone size, and the DNA gave D and trimming. This sample has some 200,000 clones, with roughly 79% found just once. From germline, CDR1 is MNHEY and CDR2 SVGAGI. CDR3 length: 14 amino acids. The V gene end was trimmed by 6 bases and the J gene end by 5 bases; junction bases not matched to a gene: 8. The clonotype was recovered from a woman older than 75 with COVID-19, enrolled during active disease. The gene calls are TRBV6-5 and TRBJ1-2; 8 bases are shared with TRBD1. Material for sequencing was peripheral blood. CDR3 in amino acids: CASSPGTGGYGYTF. In DNA form, the CDR3 reads TGTGCCAGCAGCCCCGGGACAGGAGGGTATGGCTACACCTTC.